Shown below are 30 T cell receptor beta chains from a single sample sequenced in a study of memory CD4+ T cells and cytomegalovirus serostatus. Clones were sequenced by immunoSEQ multiplex PCR, and TCRdb holds only the in-frame ones, with some missing. The sample holds about 58,000 clones; about four fifths are singletons and the top ten take roughly 0.5%. The sort gate was single viable CD3+CD4+CD8-CD45RO+ cells for memory CD4+ T cells. The source material was memory CD4+ T cells from blood. The receptors were sampled from an adult in good health and CMV-seronegative. Some clones in this sample may be carry-over from other donors' samples.

This CDR3 is CASSRTGLYGYTF. The CDR3 DNA reads as TGTGCCAGCAGTCGGACAGGCCTCTATGGCTACACCTTC. The genes are TRBV6-5 and TRBJ1-2; TRBD1 matches 7 bases. Germline CDR1 MNHEY, CDR2 SVGAGI. V was clipped by 5 bases and J by 4 bases; unmatched bases: 4. The CDR3 runs to 13 residues.

The genes are TRBV6-1 and TRBJ2-5; 10 bases agree with TRBD2. The CDR3 totals 15 residues. Germline CDR1 is MNHNS and CDR2 is SASEGT. V lost 6 bases and J lost 4; bases outside the gene matches: 8. Written as DNA, the CDR3 is TGTGCCAGCAGGGAACCCGGGACTAGCGTAGAGACCCAGTACTTC. Translating gives CASREPGTSVETQYF.

This clone was counted only a few times. This chain joins TRBV7-9 and TRBJ1-4; weak D call: TRBD1 (5 bases). Germline CDR1 reads SEHNR; CDR2 reads FQNEAQ (reference sequence). V was clipped by 5 bases and J by 8 bases, with 18 bases between them. The CDR3 is 15 amino acids. This CDR3 reads CASSASGGAIEKLFF. Written as DNA, the CDR3 is TGTGCCAGCAGCGCTAGCGGGGGAGCTATCGAAAAACTGTTTTTT.

The V and J genes are TRBV6-6 and TRBJ1-2; a weak D match, TRBD1 (6 bases). Trimming cost V 4 bases and J 7 bases, with 10 bases left between them. This CDR3 is 12 amino acids long. Germline V CDR1 and CDR2: MNHNY, SVGAGI (reference sequence). The CDR3: CASSFRGGGYTF. Written as DNA, the CDR3 is TGTGCCAGCAGTTTCAGGGGTGGTGGCTACACCTTC.

CDR3 amino acids: CASSRGAGGLQETQYF. For the CDR3, the DNA is TGTGCCAGCAGTCGGGGGGCAGGGGGTCTGCAAGAGACCCAGTACTTC. The chain carries TRBV28 and TRBJ2-5; D possibly matches TRBD1 or TRBD2 (7 bases each). Germline V gene data show CDR1 as MDHEN and CDR2 as SYDVKM. The V end was cut by 5 bases, the J end by 2 bases, with 18 bases between. The CDR3 consists of 16 residues.

Concerning this clone: At the DNA level, this CDR3 is encoded by other sequences in the same sample as well. The rearrangement links TRBV30 to TRBJ1-2, with 7 positions matching TRBD1. CDR1 GTSNPN and CDR2 SVGIG come from the germline V gene (reference sequence). V lost 1 base to trimming and J lost 4 bases; unmatched junction nucleotides: 3. The CDR3 is made up of 13 amino acids. DNA of the CDR3: TGTGCCTGGAGTGACAGGGGCCCCTATGGCTACACCTTC. It specifies CAWSDRGPYGYTF.

The gene calls are TRBV14 and TRBJ1-1; possibly TRBD1 for D (5 bases). Deletions cut 4 bases from V and 1 base from J, with 13 bases between. The CDR3 consists of 15 residues. CDR1 is SGHDN, CDR2 FVKESK, per germline. The CDR3 DNA reads TGTGCCAGCAGCCGAGAGCGACAGCGGAACACTGAAGCTTTCTTT. Its protein product is CASSRERQRNTEAFF.

This chain links TRBV6-6 with TRBJ2-5; no reliable D call. V lost 8 bases, J lost 5 bases, and 9 bases lay in between. This CDR3 has 11 amino acids. Germline V gene sequence: CDR1 MNHNY, CDR2 SVGAGI (reference sequence). The CDR3 protein is CASAKLETQYF. CDR3 DNA sequence: TGTGCCAGCGCTAAATTGGAGACCCAGTACTTC.

The chain recombines TRBV29-1 with TRBJ2-5; 15 bases agree with TRBD2. The junction had 22 bases not matched to a gene; V was cut back by 8 bases and J by 3 bases. The CDR3 is 20 residues long. The germline CDR1 and CDR2 sequences are SQVTM and ANQGSEA. CDR3 coding DNA: TGCAGCATAATAGGAGTCCCGGGACTAGCGGGAGGTGGTATCGAAGAGACCCAGTACTTC. It yields the protein CSIIGVPGLAGGGIEETQYF.

The gene calls are TRBV5-5 and TRBJ1-1; D gene uncertain. Germline V lookup: CDR1 SGHKS, CDR2 YYEKEE (reference sequence). V was trimmed by 5 bases and J by 1 base, leaving 9 bases between them. This CDR3 has 13 amino acids. CDR3 protein: CASRSTANTEAFF. The DNA for the CDR3 is TGTGCCAGCAGATCTACAGCGAACACTGAAGCTTTCTTT.

The chain recombines TRBV6-5 with TRBJ2-2; 10 bases are shared with TRBD2. The CDR3 is made up of 16 amino acids. Germline V gene data show CDR1 as MNHEY and CDR2 as SVGAGI. The J segment lost 6 bases and the V segment lost 0 bases, leaving 4 bases of the junction unmatched. CDR3 region: CASSYSRLAGAGELFF. The CDR3 DNA is TGTGCCAGCAGTTACTCGAGACTAGCGGGCGCCGGGGAGCTGTTTTTT.

The rearrangement links TRBV7-9 to TRBJ2-3; weak D call: TRBD1 (6 bases). CDR3 length: 14 amino acids. The ends were cut back, 3 bases at V and 2 bases at J, with 9 bases in the middle. CDR1 and CDR2 from the germline V gene are SEHNR and FQNEAQ (reference sequence). The CDR3 DNA sequence: TGTGCCAGCAGCTTGACAGGCTACACAGATACGCAGTATTTT. It yields the protein CASSLTGYTDTQYF.

The chain combines TRBV19 with TRBJ2-2; D is undetermined. The CDR3 runs to 14 residues. V lost 7 bases and J 2 bases, leaving 11 bases between the germline ends. The germline V gene encodes CDR1 LNHDA and CDR2 SQIVND (reference sequence). Written as DNA, the CDR3 is TGTGCCAGTAAAGTGGGCCAAAACACCGGGGAGCTGTTTTTT. Translation: CASKVGQNTGELFF.

The genes are TRBV4-2 and TRBJ2-6; 8 bases line up with TRBD2. Germline-derived CDR1 and CDR2 are LGHNA and YNFKEQ. This CDR3 comprises 14 residues. With 10 bases clipped from V and 4 bases from J, the junction kept 6 bases outside the gene matches. The CDR3 region is CATREGPGANVLTF. The CDR3 region has the DNA TGTGCCACCCGGGAGGGACCGGGGGCCAACGTCCTGACTTTC.

The chain uses TRBV6-5 and TRBJ1-4, with 7 bases matching TRBD1. Unmatched junction bases numbered 7, after V lost 5 bases and J lost 4 bases. The CDR3 length is 15 residues. Germline-derived CDR1 and CDR2 are MNHEY and SVGAGI. The CDR3 nucleotides are TGTGCCAGCAGTAACTACAGGGGCCTTAATGAAAAACTGTTTTTT. It yields the protein CASSNYRGLNEKLFF.

The V call is TRBV9, the J call TRBJ2-3; D may be TRBD1 or TRBD2 (6 bases each). CDR1 SGDLS and CDR2 YYNGEE come from the germline V gene. V lost 4 bases and J 2 bases, leaving 17 bases between the germline ends. This CDR3 has 16 residues. The CDR3 protein is CASSPLTGGLTDTQYF. The CDR3 DNA reads as TGTGCCAGCAGCCCCCTGACAGGAGGGCTCACAGATACGCAGTATTTT.

Here the CDR3 DNA reads TGCAGCGTTGTGGGACTCAGAAACACCATATATTTT. Translating it yields CSVVGLRNTIYF. This rearrangement joins TRBV29-1 to TRBJ1-3; D might be TRBD1 (5 bases). The germline V gene has CDR1 SQVTM and CDR2 ANQGSEA. The CDR3 runs 12 residues. V gave up 4 bases and J gave up 5 bases, with 9 bases separating them.

The rearrangement uses TRBV18 and TRBJ1-6; D not resolved. The CDR3 is 14 residues long. Per germline, CDR1 KGHSH and CDR2 LQKENI. The V gene lost 6 bases and the J gene lost 5 bases, with 11 bases spanning the gap. CDR3 residues: CASSRTDNNSPLHF. CDR3 nucleotide sequence: TGTGCCAGCTCTCGGACGGATAATAATTCACCCCTCCACTTT.

The chain couples TRBV6-1 to TRBJ1-4; D is unclear. CDR1 MNHNS and CDR2 SASEGT come from the germline V gene. The CDR3 runs to 16 residues. V was clipped by 1 base and J by 5 bases, with 14 bases between them. The CDR3 coding sequence is TGTGCCAGCAGTGAAGGCCTCGGGAGGGAAAATGAAAAACTGTTTTTT. It is translated as CASSEGLGRENEKLFF.

The table lists this clone with a few counts. The chain is built from TRBV25-1 and TRBJ2-4; 8 nucleotides align to TRBD1. J gave up 6 bases and V 3 bases, and 7 bases lay outside the gene matches. The CDR3 extends over 15 amino acids. Germline loops: CDR1 MGHDK, CDR2 SYGVNS. DNA of the CDR3: TGTGCCAGCAGTGATTCCCCAGGGGGCGGAAACATTCAGTACTTC. Translated, it gives CASSDSPGGGNIQYF.

The V gene is TRBV6-1, the J gene TRBJ1-2; the match to TRBD1 covers 8 bases. V shed 5 bases and J 6 bases; nucleotides not matched to a gene: 8. The germline V gene has CDR1 MNHNS and CDR2 SASEGT. CDR3 length equals 14 residues. The CDR3 sequence: CASSSPDRGNGYTF. The DNA of the CDR3 is TGTGCCAGCAGTTCGCCCGACAGGGGCAATGGCTACACCTTC.

This chain uses TRBV4-3 with TRBJ2-7; D uncertain. The V gene's germline CDR1 is LGHNA and CDR2 YSLEER. Trimming took 0 bases from V and 4 from J, leaving 13 bases between them. The CDR3 covers 15 residues. The CDR3 DNA reads TGCGCCAGCAGCCAAGATTGGCATGCCCAATACGAGCAGTACTTC. This gives the protein CASSQDWHAQYEQYF.

This clone was seen only once. Here the CDR3 DNA reads TGCAGCGTTGGGTTCTCACAGGGCAATCAGCCCCAGCATTTT. It yields the protein CSVGFSQGNQPQHF. The rearrangement joins TRBV29-1 to TRBJ1-5; weak D call: TRBD1 (5 bases). V was clipped by 4 bases and J by 2 bases, with 12 bases between them. This CDR3 is 14 amino acids long. Germline V gives CDR1 SQVTM, CDR2 ANQGSEA. Using reference TRBV29-1 and TRBJ1-5 for the parts outside the CDR3, the full variable domain is SAVISQKPSRDICQRGTSLTIQCQVDSQVTMMFWYRQQPGQSLTLIATANQGSEATYESGFVIDKFPISRPNLTFSTLTVSNMSPEDSSIYLCSVGFSQGNQPQHFGDGTRLSIL.

In the case of this clone: At one end the junction does not follow the germline gene, possibly because of a read error. The V and J genes are TRBV7-7 and TRBJ2-5; 7 nucleotides line up with TRBD2. Per the germline V gene, CDR1 is SSHAT and CDR2 is FNYEAQ (reference sequence). This CDR3 is built from 14 residues. CDR3 region: CASSPLAGKETQYF. The CDR3, as DNA: TGTGCTAGCAGCCCATTAGCGGGTAAAGAGACCCAGTACTTC. Together with reference TRBV7-7 and TRBJ2-5, the CDR3 gives the full variable domain: GAGVSQSPRYKVTKRGQDVTLRCDPISSHATLYWYQQALGQGPEFLTYFNYEAQPDKSGLPSDRFSAERPEGSISTLTIQRTEQRDSAMYRCASSPLAGKETQYFGPGTRLLVL.

In the case of this clone: In the same sample, other DNA sequences code for this CDR3. V gene TRBV28 combines with J gene TRBJ2-5, with 7 nucleotides matching TRBD2. Unmatched junction bases numbered 6, after V lost 6 bases and J lost 5 bases. The CDR3 covers 13 residues. Germline CDR1 reads MDHEN; CDR2 reads SYDVKM. CDR3 sequence (DNA): TGTGCCAGCAGCCCTAGCGGTGGGGAGACCCAGTACTTC. It specifies CASSPSGGETQYF.

The chain is built from TRBV2 and TRBJ2-1; the match to TRBD2 covers 14 bases. The CDR3 totals 15 residues. Looked up from germline, CDR1 is SNHLY and CDR2 is FYNNEI. Losses at the gene ends were 7 bases for V and 6 bases for J; bases not matched to a gene: 5. The CDR3 spells CASNTGTSGSNEQFF. The CDR3 DNA reads as TGTGCCAGCAACACAGGGACTAGCGGGAGCAATGAGCAGTTCTTC.

The gene calls are TRBV6-6 and TRBJ1-2, with D tentatively TRBD1 (5 bases). V lost 5 bases, J lost 2 bases, and 15 bases lay in between. Germline V gives CDR1 MNHNY, CDR2 SVGAGI (reference sequence). The CDR3 has 15 residues. CDR3 in DNA: TGTGCCAGCAGTAAGGGGATAGGTTTCAACTATGGCTACACCTTC. Translating it yields CASSKGIGFNYGYTF.

This chain joins TRBV7-8 and TRBJ2-7; TRBD2 is a possible D gene (5 bases). The CDR3 sequence is 14 residues long. V gave up 1 base and J gave up 3 bases, with 10 bases separating them. Germline values: CDR1 SGHVS, CDR2 FQNEAQ. The CDR3 here is CASSLGPGSYEQYF. The CDR3 coding sequence is TGTGCCAGCAGCTTAGGACCGGGGAGCTACGAGCAGTACTTC.

This sequence joins TRBV2 and TRBJ2-3; TRBD2 is a possible D gene (7 bases). V was clipped by 7 bases and J by 4 bases, with 24 bases between them. The CDR3 loop spans 17 amino acids. CDR1 SNHLY and CDR2 FYNNEI come from the germline V gene. The CDR3 bases are TGTGCCAGCACCAGCTCGGGGAGGGGGGTTGGTGCAGATACGCAGTATTTT. Its protein product is CASTSSGRGVGADTQYF.

The chain is built from TRBV12-5 and TRBJ2-1; D is unresolved. From germline, CDR1 is LGHNT and CDR2 FRNRAP. The CDR3 contains 15 residues. The V end was cut by 7 bases, the J end by 4 bases, with 17 bases between. CDR3: CASALPVGSYNEQFF. DNA of the CDR3: TGTGCTAGTGCCCTTCCTGTCGGATCTTACAATGAGCAGTTCTTC.